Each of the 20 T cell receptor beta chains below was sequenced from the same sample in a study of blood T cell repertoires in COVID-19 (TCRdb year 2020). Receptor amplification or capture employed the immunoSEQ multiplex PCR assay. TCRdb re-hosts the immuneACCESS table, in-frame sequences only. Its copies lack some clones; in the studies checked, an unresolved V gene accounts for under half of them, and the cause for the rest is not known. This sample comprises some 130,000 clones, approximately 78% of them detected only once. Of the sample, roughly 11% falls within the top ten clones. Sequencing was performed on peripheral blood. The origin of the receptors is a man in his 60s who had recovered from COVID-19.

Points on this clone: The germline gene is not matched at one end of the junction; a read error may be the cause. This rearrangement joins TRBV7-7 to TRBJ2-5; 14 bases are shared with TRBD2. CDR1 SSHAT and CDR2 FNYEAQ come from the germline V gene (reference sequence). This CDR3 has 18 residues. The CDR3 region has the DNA TGTGCTAGCAGCTTCGGGACTAGCGGGAGAGCGCGCCAAGAGACCCAGTACTTC. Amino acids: CASSFGTSGRARQETQYF.

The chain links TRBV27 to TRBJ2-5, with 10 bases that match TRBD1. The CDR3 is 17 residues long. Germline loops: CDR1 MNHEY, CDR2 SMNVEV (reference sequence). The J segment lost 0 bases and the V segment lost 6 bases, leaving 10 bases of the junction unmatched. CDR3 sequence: CASSRLTGTGDQETQYF. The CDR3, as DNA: TGTGCCAGCAGCCGGCTTACCGGGACAGGGGACCAAGAGACCCAGTACTTC.

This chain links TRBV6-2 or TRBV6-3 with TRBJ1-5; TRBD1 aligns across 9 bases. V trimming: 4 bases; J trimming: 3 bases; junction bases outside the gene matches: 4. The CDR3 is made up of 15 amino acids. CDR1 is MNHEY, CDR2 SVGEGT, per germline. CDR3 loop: CASSLTGGDNQPQHF. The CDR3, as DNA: TGTGCCAGCAGTTTAACAGGGGGCGACAATCAGCCCCAGCATTTT.

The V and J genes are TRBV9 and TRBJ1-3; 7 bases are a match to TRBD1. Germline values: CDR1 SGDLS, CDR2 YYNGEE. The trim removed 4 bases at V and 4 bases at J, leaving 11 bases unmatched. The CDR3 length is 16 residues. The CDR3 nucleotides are TGTGCCAGCAGCCCCGAAACAGGGGCGACGGGAAACACCATATATTTT. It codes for CASSPETGATGNTIYF. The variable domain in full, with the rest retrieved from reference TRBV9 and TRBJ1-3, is DSGVTQTPKHLITATGQRVTLRCSPRSGDLSVYWYQQSLDQGLQFLIQYYNGEERAKGNILERFSAQQFPDLHSELNLSSLELGDSALYFCASSPETGATGNTIYFGEGSWLTVV.

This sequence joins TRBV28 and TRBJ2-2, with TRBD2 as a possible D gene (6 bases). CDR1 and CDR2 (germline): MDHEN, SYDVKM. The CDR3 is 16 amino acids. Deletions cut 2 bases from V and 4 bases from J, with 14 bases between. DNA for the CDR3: TGTGCCAGCAGTTTAGGGCTCCGGGAGTCCACCGGGGAGCTGTTTTTT. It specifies CASSLGLRESTGELFF.

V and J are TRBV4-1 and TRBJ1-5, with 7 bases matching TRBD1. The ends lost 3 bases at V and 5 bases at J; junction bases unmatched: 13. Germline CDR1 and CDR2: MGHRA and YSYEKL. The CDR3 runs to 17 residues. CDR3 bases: TGCGCCAGCAGCCAGGCCCGGTCCGACAGGGACGATCAGCCCCAGCATTTT. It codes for CASSQARSDRDDQPQHF.

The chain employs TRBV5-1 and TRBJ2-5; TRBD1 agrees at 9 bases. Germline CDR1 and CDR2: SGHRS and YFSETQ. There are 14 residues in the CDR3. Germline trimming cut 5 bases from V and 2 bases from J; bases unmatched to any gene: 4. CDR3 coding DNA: TGCGCCAGCAGTCCGGGACAGGGTCAAGAGACCCAGTACTTC. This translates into CASSPGQGQETQYF.

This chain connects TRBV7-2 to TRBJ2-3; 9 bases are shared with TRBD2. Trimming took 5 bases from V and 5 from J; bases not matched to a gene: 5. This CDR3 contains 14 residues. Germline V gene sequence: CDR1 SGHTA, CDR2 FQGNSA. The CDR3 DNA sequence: TGTGCCAGCAGCGCGGGACTAGCCGGAGATACGCAGTATTTT. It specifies CASSAGLAGDTQYF.

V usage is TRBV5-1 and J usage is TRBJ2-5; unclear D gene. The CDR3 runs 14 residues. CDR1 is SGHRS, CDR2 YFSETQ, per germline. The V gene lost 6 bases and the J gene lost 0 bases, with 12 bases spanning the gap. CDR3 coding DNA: TGCGCCAGCATTCCCGACACCTACCAAGAGACCCAGTACTTC. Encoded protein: CASIPDTYQETQYF.

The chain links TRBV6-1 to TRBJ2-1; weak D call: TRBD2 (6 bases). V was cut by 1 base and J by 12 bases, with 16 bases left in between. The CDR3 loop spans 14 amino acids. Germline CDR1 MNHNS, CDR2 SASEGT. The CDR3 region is CASSEDTTGRRQFF. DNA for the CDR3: TGTGCCAGCAGTGAAGACACGACCGGGAGACGGCAGTTCTTC.

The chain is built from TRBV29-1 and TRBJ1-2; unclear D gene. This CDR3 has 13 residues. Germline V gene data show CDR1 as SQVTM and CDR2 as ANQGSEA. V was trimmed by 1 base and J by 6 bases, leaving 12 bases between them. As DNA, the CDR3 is TGCAGCGTTGAAGTGGTTCCAGGCGATGGCTACACCTTC. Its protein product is CSVEVVPGDGYTF.

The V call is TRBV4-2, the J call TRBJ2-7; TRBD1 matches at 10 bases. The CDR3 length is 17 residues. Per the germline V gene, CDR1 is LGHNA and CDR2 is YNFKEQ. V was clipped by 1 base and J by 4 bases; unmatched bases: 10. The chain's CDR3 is CASSQGSLGDRGYEQYF. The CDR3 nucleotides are TGTGCCAGCAGCCAAGGCTCCCTGGGGGACAGGGGTTACGAGCAGTACTTC.

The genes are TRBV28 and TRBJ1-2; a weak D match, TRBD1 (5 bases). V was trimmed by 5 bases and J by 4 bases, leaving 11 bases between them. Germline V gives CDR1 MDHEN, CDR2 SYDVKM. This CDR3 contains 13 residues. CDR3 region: CASSPLGGYGYTF. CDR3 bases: TGTGCCAGCAGTCCCCTCGGGGGCTATGGCTACACCTTC.

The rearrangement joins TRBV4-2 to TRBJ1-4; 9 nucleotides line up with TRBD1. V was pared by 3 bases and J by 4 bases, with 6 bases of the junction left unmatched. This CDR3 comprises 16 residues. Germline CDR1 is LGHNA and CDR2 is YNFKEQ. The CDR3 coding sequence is TGTGCCAGCAGCCATCAACAGGGGGCGGATAATGAAAAACTGTTTTTT. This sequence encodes CASSHQQGADNEKLFF.

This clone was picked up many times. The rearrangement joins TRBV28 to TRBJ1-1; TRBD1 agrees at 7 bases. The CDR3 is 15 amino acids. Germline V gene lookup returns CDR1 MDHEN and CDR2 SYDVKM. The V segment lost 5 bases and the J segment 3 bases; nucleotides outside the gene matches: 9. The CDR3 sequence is CASSLPDRADTEAFF. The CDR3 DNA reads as TGTGCCAGCAGTCTCCCTGACAGGGCGGACACTGAAGCTTTCTTT. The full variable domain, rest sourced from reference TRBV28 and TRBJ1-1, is DVKVTQSSRYLVKRTGEKVFLECVQDMDHENMFWYRQDPGLGLRLIYFSYDVKMKEKGDIPEGYSVSREKKERFSLILESASTNQTSMYLCASSLPDRADTEAFFGQGTRLTVV.

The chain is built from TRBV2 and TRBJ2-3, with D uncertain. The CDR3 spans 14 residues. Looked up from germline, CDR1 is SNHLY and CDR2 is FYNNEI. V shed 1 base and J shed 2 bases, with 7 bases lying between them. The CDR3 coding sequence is TGTGCCAGCAGTGAAGACAGCTCCACAGATACGCAGTATTTT. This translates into CASSEDSSTDTQYF.

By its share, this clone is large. The CDR3 sequence is CASSFGGNYGYTF. CDR3 nucleotides: TGTGCCAGCAGTTTCGGGGGTAACTATGGCTACACCTTC. The chain uses TRBV25-1 and TRBJ1-2; a weak D match, TRBD1 (5 bases). The CDR3 runs to 13 residues. V lost 5 bases to trimming and J lost 1 base, with 8 bases between them. Germline CDR1 and CDR2: MGHDK and SYGVNS.

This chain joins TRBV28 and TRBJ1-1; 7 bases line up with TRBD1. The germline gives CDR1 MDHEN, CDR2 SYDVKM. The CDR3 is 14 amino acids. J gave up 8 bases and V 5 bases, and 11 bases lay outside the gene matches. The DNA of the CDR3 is TGTGCCAGCAGTCTGTGGACAGGTGGATCGGAAGCTTTCTTT. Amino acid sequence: CASSLWTGGSEAFF.

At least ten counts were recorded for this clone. CDR3 nucleotide sequence: TGTGCCAGCGGACCACCGGGGGGCTACACCTTC. Protein product: CASGPPGGYTF. This chain joins TRBV27 and TRBJ1-2, with D hard to call. This CDR3 has 11 amino acids. Germline assignment: CDR1 MNHEY and CDR2 SMNVEV (reference sequence). Trimming took 8 bases from V and 8 from J, leaving 12 bases between them.

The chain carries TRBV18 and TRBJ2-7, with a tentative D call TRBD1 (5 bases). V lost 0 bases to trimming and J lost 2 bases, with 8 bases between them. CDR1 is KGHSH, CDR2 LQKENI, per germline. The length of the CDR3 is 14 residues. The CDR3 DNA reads TGTGCCAGCTCACCACCATCAGGGACCTACGAGCAGTACTTC. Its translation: CASSPPSGTYEQYF.